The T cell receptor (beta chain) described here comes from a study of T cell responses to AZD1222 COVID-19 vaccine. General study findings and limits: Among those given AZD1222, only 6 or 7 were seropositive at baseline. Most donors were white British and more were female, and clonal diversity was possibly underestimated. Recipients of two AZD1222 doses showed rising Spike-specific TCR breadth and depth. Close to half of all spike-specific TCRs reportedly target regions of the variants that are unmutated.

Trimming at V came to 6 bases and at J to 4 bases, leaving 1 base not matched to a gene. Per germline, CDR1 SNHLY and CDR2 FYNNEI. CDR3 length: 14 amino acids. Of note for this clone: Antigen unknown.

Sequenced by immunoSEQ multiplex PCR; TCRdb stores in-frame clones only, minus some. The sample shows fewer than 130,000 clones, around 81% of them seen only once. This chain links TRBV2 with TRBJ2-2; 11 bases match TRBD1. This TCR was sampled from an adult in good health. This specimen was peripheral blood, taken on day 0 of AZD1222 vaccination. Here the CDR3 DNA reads TGTGCCAGCAGGGGACAGGGGGGCACCGGGGAGCTGTTTTTT. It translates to CASRGQGGTGELFF.